This T cell receptor beta chain was retrieved from a study of shared clonotypes between healthy human individuals. This CDR3 has 16 residues. The germline V gene has CDR1 SGHNT and CDR2 YYREEE (reference sequence). V shed 0 bases and J 6 bases; nucleotides not matched to a gene: 7. Investigators divided CD4+ cells into CD45RA+ naive and CD45RA-negative memory subsets. General study points: For sorted subsets, rarefaction showed incomplete sequencing despite large depth. Estimated richness was generally greater in naive than memory subsets. A reduction in generation probabilities was seen for non-shared clonotypes relative to those shared by all four donors.

About this clone itself: As yet, its antigen is unknown.

Assay used: immunoSEQ multiplex PCR; TCRdb lists only in-frame clones, some missing. The sample records a few million clones, approximately 94% being singletons. Input material: naive CD4+ T cells sorted from blood. Subset: CD45RA+ positively selected. The receptor's source is a man younger than 35 in good health. The chain uses TRBV5-4 and TRBJ2-7; TRBD2 aligns across 12 bases. This CDR3 reads CASSLGVLAGGGEQYF. CDR3 coding DNA: TGTGCCAGCAGCTTGGGTGTACTAGCGGGAGGCGGCGAGCAGTACTTC.